This T cell receptor beta chain was observed in a study of shared clonotypes between healthy human individuals (dated by TCRdb to about 2020). In terms of the full investigation: Three men and two women, aged 18 to 49 years, made up the cohort. For each donor, CD4 naive and CD4 memory were each run on three plates, CD8 naive on two plates, and CD8 memory on one plate. Blood TCR repertoires of a handful of healthy adults were deeply sequenced to estimate repertoire size and the extent of clonotype sharing between individuals. To increase sequencing depth and limit assay-specific biases, TCR repertoire library preparation and sequencing were carried out by different laboratories using diverse techniques. Each donor's leukapheresis produced roughly between roughly 0.94 and 9.5 billion PBMCs. The paper's findings and limits, for the study overall: Compared with non-shared clonotypes, the clonotypes found in all four sorted-subset donors had higher generation probabilities. Naive subsets generally had larger estimated clonotype richness than memory subsets. Incomplete sequencing was indicated by rarefaction of sorted-subset datasets, despite the large sequencing depth. The genetic and exposure-history diversity represented was limited by the small number of donors. Pairwise subsampling led to the expectation that sequencing depth would affect the degree of clonotype sharing among donors. When a handful of donors were compared, the shared fraction of clonotypes was about 5.4% for naive CD4, over 3% for naive CD8, about 2.4% for memory CD4, and less than 0.45% for memory CD8. Sampling was limited to blood, and TCR repertoires in tissue likely differ from TCR repertoires in blood.

Using the deep immunoSEQ assay, multiplex PCR amplified TCR CDR3 regions from genomic DNA. For each cell subset, the extracted genomic DNA was distributed evenly across all wells of several immunoSEQ 96-well plates, and each plate served as one replicate. Each replicate PCR for sorted subsets received roughly 0.2 ug genomic DNA, equal to 30,000 or so T cell genomes. Purified libraries were measured with a Qubit 3.0 fluorometer, size-checked on a Bioanalyzer 2100, and measured again with the KAPA Library Quantification kit. A separate single-read 150-cycle Illumina NextSeq 550 flow cell was used to sequence each immunoSEQ 96-well plate. In the authors' own workflow: Because the immunoSEQ output included only junctional sequences and no quality scores, the filtering could not be the same as the filtering used for full-length reads. To assign V/J genes and CDR3, sequences were annotated against IMGT germline references using PyIR, a Python wrapper for IgBLAST v1.9. Any read was removed if the V/J assignment was weak (E-value above 1e-6), the CDR3 was missing, or the read contained stop codons, out-of-frame junctions, or ambiguous translated residues. V3J clonotypes were defined as sequences sharing an identical inferred V gene, J gene, and CDR3 amino acid sequence. To compute the percentage overlap between repertoires, the number of shared unique clonotypes was divided by the size of the smaller repertoire. Three approaches were used to assess repertoire richness: RTK rarefaction, the Chao1 estimator, and Recon v2.1 estimates of unobserved clonotypes. For all TCRbeta clonotypes obtained by the gDNA method from a handful of donors, generation probabilities were computed with OLGA. Drawn from immuneACCESS, this table holds only the in-frame rearrangements with V and J called that TCRdb kept. Clones are partly lost; checked studies trace under half to an unresolved V gene and leave the rest unexplained. D and trimming come from the DNA, and the V and J calls and clone size come from that table. The sample includes 950,000 to 1,100,000 clones, with about 75% observed a single time. About 1.5% of the sample is taken by the ten largest.

V gives up 5 bases and J gives up 8 bases, and the segment between their germline ends measures 18 bases. From the germline V gene, CDR1 is SGHTA and CDR2 is FQGNSA. Taken from cysteine to phenylalanine, the CDR3 has 14 residues. The entry retains the CDR3 DNA only, 42 bases that are in frame from base 1. The donors were healthy, HIV-negative adults with no recently reported acute infections or vaccinations. Every donor was a Caucasian adult living in Nashville, Tennessee, USA. Magnetic negative selection was used to enrich CD4+ T cells, after which naive cells were positively selected on CD45RA and the negative fraction became the memory subset. After blood collection by leukapheresis, PBMCs were isolated using Ficoll-Histopaque density gradient centrifugation and then cryopreserved in the vapor phase of liquid nitrogen. Purity and quantity of every magnetically sorted T cell population were checked by analytical flow cytometry. Genomic DNA was isolated from each sorted fraction and quantified by UV absorbance on a Nanodrop 2000c.

In its sample, this clone was seen a few times. What antigen it recognizes has not been identified. No qualities accompany the bases; no much larger clone lies one base away. The origin of this receptor is a man younger than 30 in good health. Specimen: memory CD4+ T cells sorted from blood. The cell subset or site label, read with the paper, signifies: CD45RA-negative fraction. Here the chain combines TRBV7-2 and TRBJ1-1; TRBD1 is perhaps the D gene, given 6 matching bases. CDR3 region: CASSNRGGVEEAFF. In nucleotide form, the sequence is TGTGCCAGCAGCAACCGAGGGGGGGTGGAAGAAGCTTTCTTT.